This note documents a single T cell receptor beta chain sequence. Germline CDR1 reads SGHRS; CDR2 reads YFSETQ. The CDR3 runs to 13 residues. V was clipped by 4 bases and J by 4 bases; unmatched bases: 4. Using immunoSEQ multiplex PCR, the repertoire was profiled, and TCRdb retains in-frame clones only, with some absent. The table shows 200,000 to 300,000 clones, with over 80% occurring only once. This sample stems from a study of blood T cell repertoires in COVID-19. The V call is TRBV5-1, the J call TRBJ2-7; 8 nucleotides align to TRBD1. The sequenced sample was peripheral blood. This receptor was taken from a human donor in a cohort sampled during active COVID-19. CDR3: CASSTRDRYEQYF. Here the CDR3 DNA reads TGCGCCAGCAGCACCCGGGACAGGTACGAGCAGTACTTC.